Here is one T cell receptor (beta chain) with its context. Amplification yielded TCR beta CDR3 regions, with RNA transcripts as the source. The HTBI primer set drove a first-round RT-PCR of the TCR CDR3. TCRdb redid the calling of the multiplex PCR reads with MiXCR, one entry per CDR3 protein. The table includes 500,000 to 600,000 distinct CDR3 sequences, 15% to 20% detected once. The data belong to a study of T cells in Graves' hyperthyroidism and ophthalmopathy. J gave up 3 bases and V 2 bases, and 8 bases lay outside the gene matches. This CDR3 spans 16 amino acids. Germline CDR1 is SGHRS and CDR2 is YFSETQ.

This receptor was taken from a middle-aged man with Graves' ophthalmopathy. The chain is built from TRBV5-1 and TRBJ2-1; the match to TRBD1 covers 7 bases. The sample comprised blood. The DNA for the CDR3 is TGCGCCAGCAGCTTATTGTTGGGGACAGACTACAATGAGCAGTTCTTC. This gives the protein CASSLLLGTDYNEQFF.